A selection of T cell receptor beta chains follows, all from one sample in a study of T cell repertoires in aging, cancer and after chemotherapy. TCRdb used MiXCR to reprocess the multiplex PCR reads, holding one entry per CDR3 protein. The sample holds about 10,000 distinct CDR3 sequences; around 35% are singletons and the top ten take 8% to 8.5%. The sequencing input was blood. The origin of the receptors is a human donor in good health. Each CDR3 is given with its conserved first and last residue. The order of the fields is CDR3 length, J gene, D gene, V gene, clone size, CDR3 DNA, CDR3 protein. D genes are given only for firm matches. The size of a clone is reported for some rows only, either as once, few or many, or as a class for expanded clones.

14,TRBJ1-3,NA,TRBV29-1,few,TGCAGCGTTACCCTAGGGACGTCTGGAAACACCATATATTTT,CSVTLGTSGNTIYF
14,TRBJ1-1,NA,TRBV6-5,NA,TGTGCCAGCAGTTACCGACAGGAGAACACTGAAGCTTTCTTT,CASSYRQENTEAFF
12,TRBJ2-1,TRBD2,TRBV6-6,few,TGTGCCAGCATGACCAGCGGGAGCGAGCAGTTCTTC,CASMTSGSEQFF
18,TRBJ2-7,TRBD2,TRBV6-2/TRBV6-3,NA,TGTGCCAGCAGTTACAAGGGGCCGACTAGCGGGAGGGCCAACGAGCAGTACTTC,CASSYKGPTSGRANEQYF
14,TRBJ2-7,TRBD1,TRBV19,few,TGTGCCAGTAGTGCACACAGGGGTACCTACGAGCAGTACTTC,CASSAHRGTYEQYF
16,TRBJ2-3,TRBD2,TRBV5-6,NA,TGTGCCAGCAGCACGGGGGTGCGGGGGTACGCAGATACGCAGTATTTT,CASSTGVRGYADTQYF
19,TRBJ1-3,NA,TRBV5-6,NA,TGTGCCAGCAGCTTGGTTAAGGCCCAAACGGAGAGCTCTGGAAACACCATATATTTT,CASSLVKAQTESSGNTIYF
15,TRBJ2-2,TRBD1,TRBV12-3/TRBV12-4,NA,TGTGCCAGCAGTGAGGGACAGGGAAAAGAAGGGGAGCTGTTTTTT,CASSEGQGKEGELFF
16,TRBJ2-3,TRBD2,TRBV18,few,TGTGCCAGCTCACCGCTAGCGGGAGGCACGAGAGATACGCAGTATTTT,CASSPLAGGTRDTQYF
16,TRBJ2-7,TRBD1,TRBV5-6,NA,TGTGCCAGCAGCTTGGGGCTAACAGGGGTTCCGGACGAGCAGTACTTC,CASSLGLTGVPDEQYF
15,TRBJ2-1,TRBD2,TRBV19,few,TGTGCCAGTAGTGATAGCGGGCGGTCCTACAATGAGCAGTTCTTC,CASSDSGRSYNEQFF
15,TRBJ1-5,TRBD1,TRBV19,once,TGTGCCAGTAGTATTCAGGGGGGAAGCAATCAGCCCCAGCATTTT,CASSIQGGSNQPQHF
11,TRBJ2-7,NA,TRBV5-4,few,TGTGCCAGCAGCTCTCGGGACGAGCAGTACTTC,CASSSRDEQYF
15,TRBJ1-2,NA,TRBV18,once,TGTGTCAGCTCACTCGGGGTCTCTCTTAACTATGGCTACACCTTC,CVSSLGVSLNYGYTF
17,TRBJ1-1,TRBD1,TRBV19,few,TGTGCCAGTACGCGGACAGGATCCCCCCTAATGAACACTGAAGCTTTCTTT,CASTRTGSPLMNTEAFF
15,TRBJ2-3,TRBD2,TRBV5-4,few,TGTGCCAGCAGCCGCTACAGCGGGAGTCGGGATACGCAGTATTTT,CASSRYSGSRDTQYF